This T cell receptor beta chain was observed in a study of post-analysis software for immune sequencing data. Study overall: The disease courses covered relapsing-remitting, secondary progressive and progressive-relapsing multiple sclerosis.

Unique molecular identifiers tagged the TCR beta cDNA libraries. When 1 to 10 million T cells were used, they gave roughly 490,000 cDNA molecules. In TCRdb, the PCR reads were re-called with MiXCR into one record per CDR3 protein. The top ten hold 4.6% of the sample, which has roughly 800,000 distinct CDR3 sequences, approximately 57% seen once. Whole-study results and caveats: Those with multiple sclerosis, the patient group, showed significantly lower normalized Chao1 diversity than controls. Strong co-clustering by F measure was seen for same-batch samples. Among 5 or 6 TRBV segments more frequent in patients than controls were TRBV5-6, TRBV5-1 and TRBV20-1.

The V end was cut by 3 bases, the J end by 0 bases, with 9 bases between. The V gene's germline CDR1 is SGHTA and CDR2 FQGNSA. The CDR3 totals 14 residues. In regard to this clonotype: Its antigen is as yet unknown.

Sequenced: blood. The chain links TRBV7-2 to TRBJ2-7; the D is unclear. This receptor was identified in a girl aged 5 to 17 with multiple sclerosis. CDR3 sequence reads: CASSLLAHSYEQYF. For the CDR3, the DNA is TGTGCCAGCAGCTTGTTAGCTCACTCCTACGAGCAGTACTTC. The variable domain in full, completed from reference TRBV7-2 and TRBJ2-7, reads GAGVSQSPSNKVTEKGKDVELRCDPISGHTALYWYRQSLGQGLEFLIYFQGNSAPDKSGLPSDRFSAERTGGSVSTLTIQRTQQEDSAVYLCASSLLAHSYEQYFGPGTRLTVT.